These 20 T cell receptor beta chains originate from one sample sequenced in a study of blood T cells in healthy people across ages (dated by TCRdb to the mid-2010s). Library method: 5' RACE. Sequenced using an Illumina HiSeq 2500. The second PCR ran for about 6 to 11 cycles and used a J-beta primer mix along with a sample-barcoded 5' primer. TCRdb ran its own pipeline on the public reads, namely fastp trimming at Q25 and MiXCR clone calling, and kept in-frame beta chains. When rows share a CDR3 protein, they turn into one entry using the most common DNA and genes. The sample table contains some 1.6 million distinct CDR3 sequences; only one count was recorded for roughly 32% of them. The ten top clones hold 10% to 12% of the sample. Specimen: blood. The receptor source for this set is a woman under 40 in good health.

This clonotype appeared many times. The rearrangement joins TRBV7-2 to TRBJ2-1; 13 bases map to TRBD2. From germline, CDR1 is SGHTA and CDR2 FQGNSA. With V trimmed by 1 base and J by 5 bases, 5 bases remained unmatched. This CDR3 has 17 amino acids. CDR3 region: CASSLGGTSGVNNEQFF. CDR3 coding DNA: TGTGCCAGCAGCTTAGGAGGGACTAGCGGGGTAAACAATGAGCAGTTCTTC.

The chain couples TRBV20-1 to TRBJ2-1; D is possibly TRBD1 (6 bases). Germline CDR1 DFQATT, CDR2 SNEGSKA (reference sequence). V lost 6 bases and J lost 0, with 27 bases in between. The CDR3 loop spans 19 amino acids. CDR3 sequence: CSARGGGGPTIFSYNEQFF. In DNA form, the CDR3 reads TGCAGTGCCCGAGGGGGTGGGGGCCCGACCATTTTCTCCTACAATGAGCAGTTCTTC.

This clonotype was found a few times. V and J are TRBV15 and TRBJ2-7, with a tentative D call TRBD1 (5 bases). V lost 0 bases and J lost 6, with 12 bases in between. The germline V gene encodes CDR1 LNHNV and CDR2 YYDKDF (reference sequence). The CDR3 sequence is 14 residues long. DNA for the CDR3: TGTGCCACCAGCAGAGATATCTCAGGGATCGAGCAGTACTTC. Residues: CATSRDISGIEQYF.

The chain carries TRBV29-1 and TRBJ2-7; tentatively, D is TRBD2 (5 bases). Trimming took 3 bases from V and 9 from J, leaving 12 bases between them. The CDR3 contains 11 residues. The germline V gene encodes CDR1 SQVTM and CDR2 ANQGSEA. The DNA for the CDR3 is TGCAGCGTTGAGGCGGGTGGCGGGCAGTACTTC. Residues: CSVEAGGGQYF.

This chain joins TRBV20-1 and TRBJ1-2, with D perhaps matching TRBD1 (6 bases). Per the germline V gene, CDR1 is DFQATT and CDR2 is SNEGSKA (reference sequence). V lost 7 bases, J lost 0 bases, and 9 bases lay in between. The CDR3 is made up of 12 amino acids. DNA for the CDR3: TGCAGTGGGGGGCAGCCTAACTATGGCTACACCTTC. It codes for CSGGQPNYGYTF.

A note on this clonotype: A read error may account for a junction end that differs from germline. V usage is TRBV27 and J usage is TRBJ2-2; 9 nucleotides match TRBD2. The germline CDR1 and CDR2 sequences are MNHEY and SMNVEV (reference sequence). The CDR3 is 18 amino acids. CDR3 DNA: TGTGCCAACAGTTTATCGTGGCGGGGGGGACAGTCCACCGGGGAGCTGTTTTTT. Protein sequence: CANSLSWRGGQSTGELFF.

This clonotype was seen a few times. The chain couples TRBV6-6 to TRBJ2-1; a possible D gene is TRBD1 (6 bases). This CDR3 region has 16 residues. V lost 6 bases, J lost 2 bases, and 17 bases lay in between. The germline CDR1 and CDR2 sequences are MNHNY and SVGAGI (reference sequence). The CDR3 spells CASSLGGVRTYNEQFF. The CDR3 bases are TGTGCCAGCAGCCTAGGGGGAGTCAGGACCTACAATGAGCAGTTCTTC.

This clonotype has just a few counts. The gene calls are TRBV3-1 and TRBJ1-2; D is ambiguous. V lost 4 bases, J lost 7 bases, and 10 bases lay in between. There are 12 residues in the CDR3. Germline V gene lookup returns CDR1 LGHDT and CDR2 YNNKEL (reference sequence). The CDR3 bases are TGTGCCAGCAGCCTGTACCGGAGTGGCTACACCTTC. Its protein is CASSLYRSGYTF. The full variable domain, with the rest looked up from reference TRBV3-1 and TRBJ1-2, is DTAVSQTPKYLVTQMGNDKSIKCEQNLGHDTMYWYKQDSKKFLKIMFSYNNKELIINETVPNRFSPKSPDKAHLNLHINSLELGDSAVYFCASSLYRSGYTFGSGTRLTVV.

V is TRBV29-1 and J is TRBJ2-3; possible D gene TRBD2, 7 bases. Trimming pared 0 bases from V and 1 base from J, leaving 14 bases between. Germline assignment: CDR1 SQVTM and CDR2 ANQGSEA. The CDR3 is 16 amino acids. The CDR3 sequence: CSVEDYGGAGTDTQYF. In DNA, the CDR3 is TGCAGCGTTGAAGATTATGGGGGGGCCGGCACAGATACGCAGTATTTT.

The chain employs TRBV6-5 and TRBJ1-6; possibly TRBD1 for D (6 bases). Germline CDR1 and CDR2: MNHEY and SVGAGI. The ends were cut back, 4 bases at V and 7 bases at J, with 17 bases in the middle. CDR3 length: 16 amino acids. The chain's CDR3 is CASSFSTGAQNSPLHF. CDR3 bases: TGTGCCAGCAGTTTCTCCACGGGGGCTCAGAATTCACCCCTCCACTTT.

In its sample, this clonotype was seen a few times. The V and J genes are TRBV2 and TRBJ2-7; D might be TRBD2 (5 bases). V lost 7 bases and J lost 3, with 13 bases in between. This CDR3 contains 13 residues. The V gene's germline CDR1 is SNHLY and CDR2 FYNNEI. The CDR3 DNA sequence: TGTGCCAGCAATCCCGATCGGGACTACGAGCAGTACTTC. This sequence encodes CASNPDRDYEQYF.

This clonotype was detected ten times or more. This sequence joins TRBV29-1 and TRBJ1-2; 8 bases map to TRBD1. The CDR3 totals 14 residues. CDR1 is SQVTM, CDR2 ANQGSEA, per germline. V gave up 5 bases and J gave up 7 bases; unmatched junction bases: 12. Here the CDR3 DNA reads TGCAGCGTTTCCTGGACAGGGCAAGGTGGTGGCTACACCTTC. Residues: CSVSWTGQGGGYTF.

V and J are TRBV2 and TRBJ1-2; 9 nucleotides line up with TRBD1. V shed 0 bases, J shed 0 bases, and the junction held 2 bases outside the gene matches. From germline, CDR1 is SNHLY and CDR2 FYNNEI. This CDR3 spans 16 amino acids. CDR3: CASSEADRGSNYGYTF. CDR3 DNA: TGTGCCAGCAGTGAAGCGGACAGGGGATCTAACTATGGCTACACCTTC.

For this clonotype: A much larger clonotype is one base distant, so this may be a read error. The chain has TRBV10-3 and TRBJ2-1; 7 bases agree with TRBD1. J was trimmed by 1 base and V by 5 bases; bases with no gene match: 11. The germline gives CDR1 ENHRY, CDR2 SYGVKD. The CDR3 is 17 amino acids. The DNA of the CDR3 is TGTGCCATCAGTACCAAAGACAGGGCGTCATCCTACAATGAGCAGTTCTTC. Translation gives CAISTKDRASSYNEQFF.

Points on this clonotype: A read error may account for a junction end that differs from germline. The chain has TRBV7-9 and TRBJ1-2; the D gene is possibly TRBD1 (6 bases). Looked up from germline, CDR1 is SEHNR and CDR2 is FQNEAQ (reference sequence). The CDR3 extends over 14 amino acids. The CDR3 region is CSSSSQGNSYGYTF. CDR3 nucleotide sequence: TGTTCCAGCAGCTCACAGGGTAATTCCTATGGCTACACCTTC.

This clonotype showed up just a few times. The chain combines TRBV4-1 with TRBJ1-2, with D tentatively TRBD1 (5 bases). Per the germline V gene, CDR1 is MGHRA and CDR2 is YSYEKL. V lost 4 bases and J lost 7, with 19 bases in between. This CDR3 region has 15 residues. CDR3 region: CASSPGTDGGVGYTF. As DNA, the CDR3 is TGCGCCAGCAGCCCTGGGACTGATGGAGGCGTTGGCTACACCTTC.

This sequence joins TRBV2 and TRBJ2-5; tentative D call: TRBD2 (6 bases). Looked up from germline, CDR1 is SNHLY and CDR2 is FYNNEI. Trimming cost V 8 bases and J 11 bases, with 21 bases left between them. The CDR3 consists of 13 residues. For the CDR3, the DNA is TGTGCCAGCGGCGGGGCAGGGAATTCCGAACAGTACTTC. Protein product: CASGGAGNSEQYF. Filled out from reference TRBV2 and TRBJ2-5, the complete variable domain reads EPEVTQTPSHQVTQMGQEVILRCVPISNHLYFYWYRQILGQKVEFLVSFYNNEISEKSEIFDDQFSVERPDGSNFTLKIRSTKLEDSAMYFCASGGAGNSEQYFGPGTRLLVL.

This clonotype was seen only a few times. The chain links TRBV20-1 to TRBJ1-3, with D unclear. Germline V gene lookup returns CDR1 DFQATT and CDR2 SNEGSKA (reference sequence). CDR3 length equals 13 residues. Trimming stripped 3 bases from V and 7 bases from J, with 13 bases between. The CDR3, as DNA: TGCAGTGCTAGCTACCCTCCCGGGAACACCATATATTTT. As protein: CSASYPPGNTIYF.

The gene calls are TRBV9 and TRBJ2-7, with 8 bases fitting TRBD2. CDR1 and CDR2 (germline): SGDLS, YYNGEE. CDR3 size: 15 residues. Trimming at V came to 0 bases and at J to 1 base, leaving 3 bases not matched to a gene. The CDR3 DNA sequence: TGTGCCAGCAGCGTAGAAGGGACTAGTTCCTACGAGCAGTACTTC. It is translated as CASSVEGTSSYEQYF.

This clonotype was found many times. V gene TRBV7-3 combines with J gene TRBJ2-1, with 10 positions matching TRBD1. The germline CDR1 and CDR2 sequences are SGHTA and FQGTGA. Trimming removed 5 bases from V and 10 bases from J; junction bases left unmatched: 2. The CDR3 runs to 12 residues. This chain's CDR3 is CASSRDRGEQFF. CDR3 in DNA: TGTGCCAGCAGCCGGGACAGGGGAGAGCAGTTCTTC.